Below, one TCR beta chain is given with its context. This clone's antigen is unknown. This may arise from a read error, as a much more abundant clone is one base away. These data are taken from a study of prognosis after radiotherapy for stage I lung cancer (dated by TCRdb to the early 2020s). Regarding the research as a whole: Around 19 stage I NSCLC patients were enrolled in Nanjing, China, between early 2018 and early 2019. Distant metastases were developed by four of the 19 patients after SBRT, at a median of around seven months, whereas no significant progression was observed in the other 15 patients. Peripheral blood TCR beta repertoires were profiled in stage I NSCLC patients before and after stereotactic body radiotherapy, and the repertoires were related to distant failure. SBRT was not combined with any concurrent therapy in any patient. Fourteen patients had newly diagnosed primary stage I lung tumors, and 4 or 5 had oligometastatic NSCLC after surgical resection of the primary tumor. Squamous cell carcinoma histology was identified in seven patients, and adenocarcinoma histology was identified in twelve patients. SBRT was given in 3 to 5 fractions with a biologically effective dose of at least 100 Gy, using image-guided IMRT or VMAT. All patients were considered medically inoperable, owing to comorbidities in around eleven and refusal of surgery in about seven. The cohort was made up of 10 to 15 men and a handful of women, with a median age of approximately 74 years and an age range of 53 to 84 years. For each of the roughly 19 patients, one blood sample was taken before SBRT and one after, so the study sequenced roughly 38 samples in total.

On the study overall, not on this receptor specifically: After SBRT, the count of unique TCR clones dropped from a median of roughly 9,300 beforehand to 6,500 to 7,500 afterward (Wilcoxon paired P=0.011). Post-SBRT Shannon entropy and its change from baseline were lower in patients who developed distant metastases; baseline Shannon entropy was not associated with metastases. The study was limited by its small cohort and short follow-up, and the findings require independent validation. Differences in TRBV and TRBJ usage frequencies by metastasis status were reportedly observed in two V genes at baseline and in several V and two J genes after SBRT. No determination of tumor specificity was made for expanded TCR clones. No adjustment for multiple comparisons was applied to any of the reported P values.

Two rounds of multiplex PCR were performed to amplify the TCR beta CDR3 region from genomic DNA. In the first PCR round, primers specific to each TRBV and TRBJ gene were used, and the primer sequences were filed in Chinese patent CN105087789A. Universal primers were used in the second round of PCR. The Roche High Pure PCR Template Preparation Kit was used to extract genomic DNA from frozen PBMCs. An Illumina HiSeq 3000 was used to sequence the libraries paired-end with 151 bp reads. In the authors' own workflow: CutAdapt was used to remove raw reads lacking the multiplex PCR primer sequences. PEAR was used to merge high-quality paired reads into contigs. MiXCR assigned TRB V, D and J gene segments to each contig by aligning to reference sequences. CDR3 sequences were clustered by base quality and sequence similarity to remove sequencing errors. Shannon entropy normalized by the natural log of productive TCR sequence number was used as the measure of diversity. Clonality was defined as one minus Shannon entropy divided by the natural log of the number of unique clonotypes. Using the Youden index from ROC curves, the researchers picked the repertoire-metric cut-offs for progression-free survival, and all analyses were carried out in R 3.5.3. TCRdb passed the public sequencing reads through fastp at Q25 and MiXCR, retaining productive beta sequences. Rows with a matching CDR3 protein are joined into one entry that keeps the most common DNA and genes. Here the V and J calls rest on TCRdb's processing, not on the authors' analysis. The sample table contains fewer than 25,000 distinct CDR3 sequences; only one count was recorded for roughly a quarter of them. The ten biggest clones cover around a fifth of the sample.

The germline V gene specifies SGHTA as CDR1 and FQGNSA as CDR2. V lost 2 bases and J lost 1 base; the stretch between them is 11 bases long. CDR3 length: 15 amino acids, cysteine to phenylalanine. CDR3 DNA only is kept here, 45 bases in frame from base 1. All patients had node-negative disease on CT and PET/CT, and none had a history of other malignancies or prior chemotherapy or radiotherapy. At each of the two time points, around 6 milliliters of peripheral venous blood were collected into EDTA tubes. PBMCs were isolated by Ficoll-Paque Plus density-gradient centrifugation. Right after collection, samples were placed at -80 degrees C and kept there until analysis.

The source material was PBMCs, sampled before or after stereotactic body radiation therapy (not recorded which). The chain employs TRBV7-2 and TRBJ2-5; there is no confident call for the D gene. This clonotype originated in a donor aged 50 or older with non-small cell lung cancer. The sequenced DNA: TGTGCCAGCAGCTTATACCCAGCGACCCAAGAGACCCAGTACTTC. Its coded protein is CASSLYPATQETQYF.